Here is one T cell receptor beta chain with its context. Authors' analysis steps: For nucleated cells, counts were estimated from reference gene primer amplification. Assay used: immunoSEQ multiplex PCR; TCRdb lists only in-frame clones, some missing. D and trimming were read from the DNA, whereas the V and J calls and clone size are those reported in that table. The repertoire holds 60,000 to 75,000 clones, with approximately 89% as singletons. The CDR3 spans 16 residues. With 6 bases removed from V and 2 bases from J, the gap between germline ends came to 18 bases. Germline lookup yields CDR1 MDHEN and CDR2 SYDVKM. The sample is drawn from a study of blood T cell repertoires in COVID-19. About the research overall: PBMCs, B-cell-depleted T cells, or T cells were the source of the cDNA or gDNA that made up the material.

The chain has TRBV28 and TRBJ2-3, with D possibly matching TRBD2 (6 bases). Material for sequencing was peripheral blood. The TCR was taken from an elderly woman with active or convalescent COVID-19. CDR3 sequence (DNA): TGTGCCAGCAGAATAAGGGGTTGGGGGGACACAGATACGCAGTATTTT. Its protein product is CASRIRGWGDTDTQYF.